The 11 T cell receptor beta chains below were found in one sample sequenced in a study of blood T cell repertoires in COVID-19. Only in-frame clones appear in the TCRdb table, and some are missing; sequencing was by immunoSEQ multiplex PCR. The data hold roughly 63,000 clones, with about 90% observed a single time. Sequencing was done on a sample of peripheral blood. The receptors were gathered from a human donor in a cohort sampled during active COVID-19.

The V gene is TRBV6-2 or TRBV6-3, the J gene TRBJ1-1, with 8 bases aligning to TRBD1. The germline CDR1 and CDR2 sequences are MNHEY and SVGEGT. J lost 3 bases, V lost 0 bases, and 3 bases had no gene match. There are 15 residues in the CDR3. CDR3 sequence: CASSYSLTGDTEAFF. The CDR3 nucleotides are TGTGCCAGCAGTTACTCCCTGACAGGGGACACTGAAGCTTTCTTT.

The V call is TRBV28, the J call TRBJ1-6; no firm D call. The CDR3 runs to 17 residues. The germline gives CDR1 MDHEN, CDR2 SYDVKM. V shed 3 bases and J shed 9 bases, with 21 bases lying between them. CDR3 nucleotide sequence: TGTGCCAGCAGTTTTGCGTTGGAAATCAGCCAGCGTTCACCCCTCCACTTT. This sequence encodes CASSFALEISQRSPLHF.

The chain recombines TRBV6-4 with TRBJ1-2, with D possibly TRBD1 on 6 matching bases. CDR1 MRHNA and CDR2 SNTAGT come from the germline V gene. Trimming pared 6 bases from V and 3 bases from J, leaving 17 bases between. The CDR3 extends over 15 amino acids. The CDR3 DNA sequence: TGTGCCAGCAGGGAAAAACAGGGTCGCGACTATGGCTACACCTTC. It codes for CASREKQGRDYGYTF.

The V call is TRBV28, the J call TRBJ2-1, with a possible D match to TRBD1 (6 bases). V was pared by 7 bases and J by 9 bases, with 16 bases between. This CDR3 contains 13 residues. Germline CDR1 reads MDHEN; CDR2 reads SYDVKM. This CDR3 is CASTSAGQIEQFF. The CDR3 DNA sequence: TGTGCCAGCACCTCTGCTGGACAGATTGAGCAGTTCTTC.

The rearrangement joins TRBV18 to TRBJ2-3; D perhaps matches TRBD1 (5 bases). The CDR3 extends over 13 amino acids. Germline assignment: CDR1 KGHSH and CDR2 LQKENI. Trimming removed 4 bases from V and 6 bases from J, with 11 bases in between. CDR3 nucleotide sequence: TGTGCCAGCTCACTGGACAACTCGGATACGCAGTATTTT. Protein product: CASSLDNSDTQYF.

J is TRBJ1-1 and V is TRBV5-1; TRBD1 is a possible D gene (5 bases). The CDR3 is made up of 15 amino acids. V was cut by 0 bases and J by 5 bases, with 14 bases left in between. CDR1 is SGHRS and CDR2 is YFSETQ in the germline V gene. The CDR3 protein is CASSLVSQGGTEAFF. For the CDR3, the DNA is TGCGCCAGCAGCTTGGTTTCCCAGGGAGGTACTGAAGCTTTCTTT.

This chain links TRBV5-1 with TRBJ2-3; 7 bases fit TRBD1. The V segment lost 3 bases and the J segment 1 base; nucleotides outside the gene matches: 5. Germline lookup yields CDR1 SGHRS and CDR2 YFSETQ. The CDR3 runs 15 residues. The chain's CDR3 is CASSSTGSRTDTQYF. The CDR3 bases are TGCGCCAGCAGCTCGACAGGGTCCCGCACAGATACGCAGTATTTT. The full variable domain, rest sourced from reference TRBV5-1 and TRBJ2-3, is KAGVTQTPRYLIKTRGQQVTLSCSPISGHRSVSWYQQTPGQGLQFLFEYFSETQRNKGNFPGRFSGRQFSNSRSEMNVSTLELGDSALYLCASSSTGSRTDTQYFGPGTRLTVL.

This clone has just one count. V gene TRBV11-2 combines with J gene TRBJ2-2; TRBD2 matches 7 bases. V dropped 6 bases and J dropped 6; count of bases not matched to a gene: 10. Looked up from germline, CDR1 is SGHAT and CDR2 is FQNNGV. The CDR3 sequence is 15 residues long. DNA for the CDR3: TGTGCCAGCAGAACTGATGCCCTAGCGGCCGGGGAGCTGTTTTTT. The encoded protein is CASRTDALAAGELFF.

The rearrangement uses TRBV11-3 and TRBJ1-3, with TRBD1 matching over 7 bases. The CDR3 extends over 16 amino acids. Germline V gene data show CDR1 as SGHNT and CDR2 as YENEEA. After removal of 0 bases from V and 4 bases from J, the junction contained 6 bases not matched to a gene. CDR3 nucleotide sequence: TGTGCCAGCAGCTTAGATTCCCGGACAGGCGGAAACACCATATATTTT. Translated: CASSLDSRTGGNTIYF. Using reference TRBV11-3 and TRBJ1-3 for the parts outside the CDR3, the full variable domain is EAGVVQSPRYKIIEKKQPVAFWCNPISGHNTLYWYLQNLGQGPELLIRYENEEAVDDSQLPKDRFSAERLKGVDSTLKIQPAELGDSAVYLCASSLDSRTGGNTIYFGEGSWLTVV.

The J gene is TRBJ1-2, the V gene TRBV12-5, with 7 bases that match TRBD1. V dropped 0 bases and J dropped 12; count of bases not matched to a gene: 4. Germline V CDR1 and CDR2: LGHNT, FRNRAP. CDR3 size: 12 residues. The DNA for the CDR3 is TGTGCTAGTGGTTTGGTAGACAGGGTCAACACCTTC. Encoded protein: CASGLVDRVNTF. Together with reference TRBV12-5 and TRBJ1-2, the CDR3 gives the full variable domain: DARVTQTPRHKVTEMGQEVTMRCQPILGHNTVFWYRQTMMQGLELLAYFRNRAPLDDSGMPKDRFSAEMPDATLATLKIQPSEPRDSAVYFCASGLVDRVNTFGSGTRLTVV.

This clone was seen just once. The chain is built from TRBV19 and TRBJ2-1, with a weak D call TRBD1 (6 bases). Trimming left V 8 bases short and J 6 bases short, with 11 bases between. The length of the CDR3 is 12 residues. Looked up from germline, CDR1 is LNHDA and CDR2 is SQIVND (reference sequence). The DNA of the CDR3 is TGTGCCAGTCGCGACAGGCGCAATGAGCAGTTCTTC. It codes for CASRDRRNEQFF.